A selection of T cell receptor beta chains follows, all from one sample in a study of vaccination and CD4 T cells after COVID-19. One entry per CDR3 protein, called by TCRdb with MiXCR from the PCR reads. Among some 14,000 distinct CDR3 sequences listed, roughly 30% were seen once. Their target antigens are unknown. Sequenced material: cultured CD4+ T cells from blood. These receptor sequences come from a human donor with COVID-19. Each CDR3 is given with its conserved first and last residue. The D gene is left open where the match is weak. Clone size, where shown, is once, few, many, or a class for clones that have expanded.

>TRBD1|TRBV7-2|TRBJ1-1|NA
CASSLGQGATEVFF
TGTGCCAGCAGCTTAGGTCAGGGGGCAACTGAAGTTTTCTTT
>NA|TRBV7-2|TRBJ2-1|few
CASSPGGVPYSEQFF
TGTGCCAGCAGCCCTGGAGGGGTTCCCTACAGTGAGCAGTTCTTC
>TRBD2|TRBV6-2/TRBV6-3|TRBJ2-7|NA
CASNPAGVTSYEQYF
TGTGCCAGCAACCCAGCGGGGGTAACTTCCTACGAGCAGTACTTC
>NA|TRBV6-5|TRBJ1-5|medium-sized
CASSYSAGASNQPQHF
TGTGCCAGCAGTTACTCGGCAGGGGCCAGCAATCAGCCCCAGCATTTT
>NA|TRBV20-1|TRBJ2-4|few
CSARGTAGIQYF
TGCAGTGCACGAGGGACGGCTGGGATTCAGTACTTC
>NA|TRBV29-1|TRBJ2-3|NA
CSVPTENTDTQYF
TGCAGCGTCCCTACAGAAAACACAGATACGCAGTATTTT
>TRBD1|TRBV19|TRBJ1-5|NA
CASSMTGDQPQHF
TGTGCCAGTAGTATGACAGGGGACCAGCCCCAGCATTTT
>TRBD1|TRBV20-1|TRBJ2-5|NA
CSAVTGRETQYF
TGCAGTGCGGTGACAGGGAGAGAGACCCAGTACTTC
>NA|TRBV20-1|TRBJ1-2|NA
CSAPDRADYGYTF
TGCAGTGCACCCGACAGAGCCGACTATGGCTACACCTTC
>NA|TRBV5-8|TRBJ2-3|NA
CASSPRTDTQYF
TGTGCCAGCAGCCCTAGGACAGATACGCAGTATTTT
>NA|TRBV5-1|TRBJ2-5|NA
CASSLGTLARGETQYF
TGCGCCAGCAGCTTAGGGACCCTCGCTCGTGGAGAGACCCAGTACTTC
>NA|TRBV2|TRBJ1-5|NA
CASRTGTGGVYQPQHF
TGTGCCAGCAGGACCGGGACTGGGGGCGTGTATCAGCCCCAGCATTTT
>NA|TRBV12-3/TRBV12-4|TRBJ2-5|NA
CASSSVIETQYF
TGTGCCAGCAGTTCCGTAATAGAGACCCAGTACTTC
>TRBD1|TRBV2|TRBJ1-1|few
CASSPQGQKKNTEAFF
TGTGCCAGCAGCCCCCAGGGACAGAAAAAGAACACTGAAGCTTTCTTT
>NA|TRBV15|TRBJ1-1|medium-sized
CATSRDRRAGEAFF
TGTGCCACCAGCAGAGATCGCAGAGCAGGTGAAGCTTTCTTT
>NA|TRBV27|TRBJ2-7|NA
CASGTNSVLKEQYF
TGTGCCAGCGGGACCAACAGCGTCCTAAAAGAGCAGTACTTC
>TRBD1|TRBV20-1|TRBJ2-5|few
CSARGRGTGEETQYF
TGCAGTGCTAGAGGACGAGGGACAGGGGAAGAGACCCAGTACTTC
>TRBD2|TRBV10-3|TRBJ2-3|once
CAISGVSSGRTDTQYF
TGTGCCATCAGTGGTGTTTCTAGCGGACGCACAGATACGCAGTATTTT
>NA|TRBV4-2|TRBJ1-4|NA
CASSQAVGLINEKLFF
TGTGCCAGCAGCCAAGCGGTGGGACTGATTAATGAAAAACTGTTTTTT
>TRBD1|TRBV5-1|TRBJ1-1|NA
CASSLTGTGNTEAFF
TGCGCCAGCAGCCTGACGGGGACAGGGAACACTGAAGCTTTCTTT
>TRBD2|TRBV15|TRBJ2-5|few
CATSIFGGAQETQYF
TGTGCCACCAGCATCTTCGGGGGGGCCCAAGAGACCCAGTACTTC
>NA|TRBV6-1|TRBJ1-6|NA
CASRRMDGLNSPLHF
TGTGCCAGCAGACGGATGGACGGTTTGAATTCACCCCTCCACTTT
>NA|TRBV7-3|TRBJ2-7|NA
CASSLRGAISYEQYF
TGTGCCAGCAGCTTGAGAGGGGCGATATCCTACGAGCAGTACTTC
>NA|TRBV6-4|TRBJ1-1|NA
CASSAEWASEAFF
TGTGCCAGCAGTGCAGAATGGGCTTCTGAAGCTTTCTTT
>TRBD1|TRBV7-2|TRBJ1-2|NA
CASSLRTGGSYGYTF
TGTGCCAGCAGCTTACGGACAGGGGGCTCGTATGGCTACACCTTC
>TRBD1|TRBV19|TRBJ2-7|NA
CASSISGQGQYEQYF
TGTGCCAGTAGTATATCGGGACAGGGGCAGTACGAGCAGTACTTC
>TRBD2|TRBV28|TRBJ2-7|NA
CASSSYSGEITYEQYF
TGTGCCAGCAGTTCCTATAGCGGGGAGATAACCTACGAGCAGTACTTC
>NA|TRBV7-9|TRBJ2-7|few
CASSSNGQHYEQYF
TGTGCCAGCAGCTCGAATGGACAGCACTACGAGCAGTACTTC
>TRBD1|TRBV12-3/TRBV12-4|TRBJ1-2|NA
CASTQGAGGYTF
TGTGCCAGCACCCAGGGGGCGGGGGGCTACACCTTC